One and the same sample provided the 5 T cell receptor beta chains below, sequenced in a study of T cells in Graves' hyperthyroidism and ophthalmopathy. Amplification of TCR beta CDR3 regions was performed using RNA transcripts as template. RT-PCR in the first round (using the HTBI primer set) targeted the TCR CDR3. One entry per CDR3 protein, called by TCRdb with MiXCR from the multiplex PCR reads. The sample consists of fewer than 850,000 distinct CDR3 sequences, 17% of them appearing once. The sequenced sample was blood. The receptors were sampled from a man aged 45-65 years with Graves' hyperthyroidism.

This clonotype has at least ten counts. The chain carries TRBV3-1 and TRBJ2-3; D is unclear. The germline V gene encodes CDR1 LGHDT and CDR2 YNNKEL (reference sequence). The CDR3 has 14 residues. V dropped 3 bases and J dropped 5 bases, with 12 bases sitting between them. The CDR3 loop reads CASSHRSVVDTQYF. DNA of the CDR3: TGTGCCAGCAGCCACCGGAGTGTGGTAGATACGCAGTATTTT.

At least ten counts were recorded for this clonotype. The chain recombines TRBV13 with TRBJ2-5, with TRBD1 as a possible D gene (5 bases). This CDR3 is built from 14 residues. V lost 2 bases to trimming and J lost 0 bases, with 7 bases between them. Germline V gene sequence: CDR1 PRHDT, CDR2 FYEKMQ (reference sequence). CDR3 nucleotide sequence: TGTGCCAGCAGCTTACGACAGAACCAAGAGACCCAGTACTTC. Translating it yields CASSLRQNQETQYF.

As to this clonotype: The junction departs from germline at one end; a sequencing error may be responsible. The chain joins TRBV5-1 to TRBJ2-7; D ambiguous. This CDR3 spans 14 amino acids. Germline V lookup: CDR1 SGHRS, CDR2 YFSETQ. CDR3 sequence: CASSSRGPHYEQYF. The CDR3 DNA reads TGTGCCAGCAGCTCCAGAGGTCCCCACTACGAGCAGTACTTC. Filled out from reference TRBV5-1 and TRBJ2-7, the complete variable domain reads KAGVTQTPRYLIKTRGQQVTLSCSPISGHRSVSWYQQTPGQGLQFLFEYFSETQRNKGNFPGRFSGRQFSNSRSEMNVSTLELGDSALYLCASSSRGPHYEQYFGPGTRLTVT.

This clonotype was counted at least ten times. The rearrangement uses TRBV12-3 or TRBV12-4 and TRBJ2-1; 9 nucleotides agree with TRBD2. The CDR3 totals 16 residues. V gave up 6 bases and J gave up 7 bases; unmatched junction bases: 13. CDR3 in amino acids: CASSRRGGGGQNEQFF. DNA for the CDR3: TGTGCCAGCAGCCGGCGGGGGGGTGGGGGACAGAATGAGCAGTTCTTC.

The CDR3 spells CASSSTGADRETQYF. CDR3 nucleotide sequence: TGCGCCAGCAGCTCGACAGGGGCCGATCGGGAGACCCAGTACTTC. V usage is TRBV5-1 and J usage is TRBJ2-5; TRBD1 aligns across 8 bases. Germline V gene sequence: CDR1 SGHRS, CDR2 YFSETQ. J was trimmed by 5 bases and V by 3 bases; bases with no gene match: 9. This CDR3 is 15 amino acids long.